This T cell receptor beta chain was found in a study of blood T cell repertoires in COVID-19. Germline V gene lookup returns CDR1 MGHRA and CDR2 YSYEKL. CDR3 length equals 14 residues. V dropped 2 bases and J dropped 7 bases, with 9 bases sitting between them. TCRdb keeps only in-frame clones here, not all; method: immunoSEQ multiplex PCR. The sample comprises approximately 86,000 clones, 80% to 90% of which are singletons, and over 7% rests with the top ten. This receptor was taken from a man aged 50-60 years with acute or convalescent COVID-19. Sample: peripheral blood. The chain is built from TRBV4-1 and TRBJ1-6; tentative D call: TRBD1 (5 bases). The CDR3 DNA sequence: TGCGCCAGCAGCCAAACAGGCTTGAATTCACCCCTCCACTTT. It yields the protein CASSQTGLNSPLHF.